This T cell receptor (beta chain) was sequenced for a study of cytotoxic CD8 clonotypes in ibrutinib-treated CLL (dated by TCRdb to the early 2020s). Regarding the study in general: The cohort was composed of approximately 11 relapsed/refractory and 15 treatment-naive patients; IGHV unmutated status was identified in around 17 patients. Responses were partial in approximately 24 patients and complete in 2; after median around 68 months follow-up, 14 stayed in remission and roughly twelve progressed. Samples at response were collected after a median of roughly 13 months of treatment, with a range of about 6 to 36 months. On average, each sample had roughly 250,000 productive templates and 96,000 or so productive rearrangements. Longitudinal samples were obtainable from 26 of the 86 participants in the trial. Cryopreserved peripheral blood mononuclear cells were obtained prior to treatment, at the time of response, and at either disease progression or sustained remission. All remission and progressive disease samples were collected while patients were still receiving ibrutinib. Summary of the overall study and its limitations: An increase in clonality was observed at ibrutinib response, with clonality remaining stable during sustained remission and falling back toward baseline at progression. Public clonotypes were found to be uncommon and were observed to contract or remain stable during treatment; the increase in clonality was shown to reflect expansion of private clonotypes at ibrutinib response. Baseline clonality was found to be higher than that of age-matched healthy donors and was strongly correlated with circulating CD8+ T-cell counts. Sampling times were not matched between sustained-remission and progressing patients, and lymph node repertoires were not studied.

The sample's time point label, decoded: about twelve months on ibrutinib. For TCR beta library preparation, roughly 2 micrograms of genomic DNA was extracted from cryopreserved PBMCs. Longitudinal blood samples from CLL patients on ibrutinib monotherapy underwent high-throughput TCR beta sequencing. Patients were enrolled in a phase 2 open-label single-center ibrutinib monotherapy trial. The CDR3 numbers 13 residues from cysteine through phenylalanine. CDR3 DNA is the only sequence kept; it has 39 bases, read in frame from the first base. The V end loses 4 bases and the J end loses 3 bases, and a stretch of 10 bases separates them. CDR1 LNHDA and CDR2 SQIVND were looked up in the germline V gene (reference sequence). A MiSeq instrument was used for deep resolution sequencing, which targeted depths ranging from 1 in 1 million up to 1 in 200,000 T cells, with coverage averaging 10x for each clonotype. The immunoSEQ hsTCRB Kit was used to generate the TCR beta libraries. On the study's bioinformatics: ImmunoSEQ Data Assistant and ImmunoSEQ Analyzer were used for data analysis, and V, D and J genes were assigned according to IMGT definitions. Clonality was computed as one minus normalized Shannon entropy of productive rearrangement frequencies, ranging from 0 to 1. Only overrepresented clonotypes making up at least 0.05% of each patient's repertoire were included in the public clonotype analysis. Repertoires from about a dozen age-matched healthy donors in immuneACCESS were used as clonality controls. TCRdb mirrors the immuneACCESS table, restricted to in-frame sequences. Some clones are absent from its copies; in checked studies, under half trace to an unresolved V gene, and the reason for the others is unknown. From that table come the V and J calls and clone size; the DNA was used to work out D and trimming. The sample table records approximately 84,000 clones; around 75% of these occur just once. The top ten clones comprise approximately 4.4% of the sample.

Comments on this clone: Its target antigen remains unknown. No base-level quality is on record; no much larger clone is a single base apart.

This clonotype was obtained from a human donor with chronic lymphocytic leukemia. Specimen: PBMCs, collected after 12 months of ibrutinib treatment. Here the chain combines TRBV19 and TRBJ2-7, and possibly TRBD2, on 6 matching bases. The nucleotides read TGTGCCAGTAGTACCGGGGGAGGCTACGAGCAGTACTTC. It is translated as CASSTGGGYEQYF. Joined to the reference TRBV19 and TRBJ2-7 proteins, this CDR3 gives the full variable domain: DGGITQSPKYLFRKEGQNVTLSCEQNLNHDAMYWYRQDPGQGLRLIYYSQIVNDFQKGDIAEGYSVSREKKESFPLTVTSAQKNPTAFYLCASSTGGGYEQYFGPGTRLTVT.